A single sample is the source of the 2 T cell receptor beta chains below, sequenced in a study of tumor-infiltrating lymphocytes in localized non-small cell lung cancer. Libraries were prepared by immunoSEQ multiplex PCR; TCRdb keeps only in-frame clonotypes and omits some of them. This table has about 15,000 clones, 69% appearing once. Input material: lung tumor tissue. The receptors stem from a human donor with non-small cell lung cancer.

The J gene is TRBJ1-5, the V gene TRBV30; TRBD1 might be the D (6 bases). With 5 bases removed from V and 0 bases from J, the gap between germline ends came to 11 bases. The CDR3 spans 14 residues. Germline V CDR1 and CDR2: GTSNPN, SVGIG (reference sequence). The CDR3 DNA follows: TGTGCCTGGGGGGCAGGGGATAGCAATCAGCCCCAGCATTTT. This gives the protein CAWGAGDSNQPQHF.

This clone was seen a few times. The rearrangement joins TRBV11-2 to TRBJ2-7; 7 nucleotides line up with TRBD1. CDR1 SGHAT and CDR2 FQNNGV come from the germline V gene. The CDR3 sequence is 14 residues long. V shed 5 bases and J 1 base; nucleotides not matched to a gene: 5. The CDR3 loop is CASSIYRGSYEQYF. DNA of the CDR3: TGTGCCAGCAGCATCTACAGGGGTTCCTACGAGCAGTACTTC.